Shown below are 12 T cell receptor beta chains from a single sample sequenced in a study of beta chain features in type 1 diabetes. No antigen has been identified for these receptors. Sequencing targeted expressed TCRB transcripts, as all isolated RNA had been reverse transcribed. The table came from immunoSEQ multiplex PCR; TCRdb's copy has only in-frame clones and leaves some out. Among more than 550,000 clones listed, more than 12% were seen once. Overall study results and limits: The study found moderately but significantly shorter TCRB CDR3s in all four CD4+ subsets of Type 1 diabetes patients.

The specimen was naive CD4+ T cells from blood. The source of these receptors is a man between 18 and 29 years old with type 1 diabetes.

The genes are TRBV5-1 and TRBJ1-1; D might be TRBD1 (5 bases). V was shortened by 0 bases and J by 3 bases, with 15 bases between the two germline ends. The CDR3 runs 16 residues. Germline V gives CDR1 SGHRS, CDR2 YFSETQ. CDR3 DNA: TGCGCCAGCAGCTTGGCAAGCAAGGGGAGCGACACTGAAGCTTTCTTT. Its translation: CASSLASKGSDTEAFF.

The V call is TRBV7-6, the J call TRBJ2-7; 8 bases are shared with TRBD1. CDR3 length: 16 amino acids. Germline V gene data show CDR1 as SGHVS and CDR2 as FNYEAQ. Trimming at V came to 0 bases and at J to 2 bases, leaving 6 bases not matched to a gene. The CDR3 coding sequence is TGTGCCAGCAGCTTAGCCCCGGACAGGGTGACCTACGAGCAGTACTTC. As protein: CASSLAPDRVTYEQYF.

This clone has a handful of counts. This chain joins TRBV28 and TRBJ1-5; 7 bases agree with TRBD1. Germline CDR1 MDHEN, CDR2 SYDVKM. Germline trimming cut 7 bases from V and 5 bases from J; bases unmatched to any gene: 8. The CDR3 loop spans 14 amino acids. The DNA for the CDR3 is TGTGCCAGCAAGACCGGGACAGCTCATCAGCCCCAGCATTTT. It translates to CASKTGTAHQPQHF.

This clone was counted between two and nine times. The chain carries TRBV23-1 and TRBJ2-3; 8 positions agree with TRBD1. TRBV23-1 is filed as an ORF, its function uncertain. The CDR3 loop spans 15 amino acids. V shed 4 bases, J shed 0 bases, and the junction held 3 bases outside the gene matches. CDR3 DNA: TGCGCCAGCAGTCCGGACAGGGCCAGCACAGATACGCAGTATTTT. Translated: CASSPDRASTDTQYF.

The sample holds a few counts of this clone. The rearrangement uses TRBV9 and TRBJ2-4, with D possibly TRBD2 on 5 matching bases. Germline values: CDR1 SGDLS, CDR2 YYNGEE. The V and J ends lost 3 bases and 5 bases respectively, with 15 bases between them. This CDR3 comprises 15 residues. The CDR3 region has the DNA TGTGCCAGCAGCGACCGAAGCGGACGGCAAAACATTCAGTACTTC. It is translated as CASSDRSGRQNIQYF.

This clone turned up a few times. This rearrangement joins TRBV9 to TRBJ2-7; the D is unclear. Germline assignment: CDR1 SGDLS and CDR2 YYNGEE. V was pared by 0 bases and J by 2 bases, with 12 bases between. The CDR3 has 15 amino acids. CDR3 sequence: CASSVDGSRTYEQYF. As DNA, the CDR3 is TGTGCCAGCAGCGTAGATGGGTCCCGAACCTACGAGCAGTACTTC.

This clone was detected only a few times. The chain has TRBV18 and TRBJ2-7, with TRBD1 matching over 10 bases. With V trimmed by 3 bases and J by 4 bases, 6 bases remained unmatched. The germline gives CDR1 KGHSH, CDR2 LQKENI. The CDR3 loop spans 15 amino acids. The CDR3 nucleotides are TGTGCCAGCTCACCGGAGGGACAGGGGTTATACGAGCAGTACTTC. Translating it yields CASSPEGQGLYEQYF.

V usage is TRBV7-2 and J usage is TRBJ2-3, with D maybe TRBD1 (5 bases). CDR1 SGHTA and CDR2 FQGNSA come from the germline V gene. The germline V and J ends were trimmed by 1 base and 2 bases, with 13 bases remaining between them. This CDR3 has 16 amino acids. The chain's CDR3 is CASSLVAGRSTDTQYF. CDR3 in DNA: TGTGCCAGCAGCTTAGTGGCAGGGCGTTCCACAGATACGCAGTATTTT.

The V and J genes are TRBV7-9 and TRBJ2-2; D remains unclear. The V gene lost 4 bases and the J gene lost 5 bases, with 11 bases spanning the gap. The germline CDR1 and CDR2 sequences are SEHNR and FQNEAQ (reference sequence). The CDR3 loop spans 14 amino acids. The CDR3 loop is CASSSRRMTGELFF. In nucleotides, the CDR3 is TGTGCCAGCAGCTCCCGTCGAATGACCGGGGAGCTGTTTTTT.

V is TRBV30 and J is TRBJ2-5, with TRBD2 matching 7 bases. Germline V gene data show CDR1 as GTSNPN and CDR2 as SVGIG (reference sequence). V lost 3 bases and J lost 10; bases outside the gene matches: 11. The CDR3 is 13 amino acids. DNA of the CDR3: TGTGCCTGGAGGATCCGGGACTATTCTTACCAGTACTTC. Translated: CAWRIRDYSYQYF.

The sample holds a few counts of this clone. The V and J genes are TRBV4-3 and TRBJ1-2; perhaps TRBD1 as D (5 bases). Trimming stripped 3 bases from V and 4 bases from J, with 15 bases between. The germline gives CDR1 LGHNA, CDR2 YSLEER. The length of the CDR3 is 15 residues. CDR3 residues: CASSQDLGTSYGYTF. The CDR3 DNA sequence: TGCGCCAGCAGCCAGGATCTCGGGACGTCCTATGGCTACACCTTC.

Remarks on this clone: This sample also contains other DNA sequences that code for the same CDR3. The J gene is TRBJ1-1, the V gene TRBV18; unclear D gene. CDR1 and CDR2 from the germline V gene are KGHSH and LQKENI. Trimming left V 3 bases short and J 1 base short, with 9 bases between. This CDR3 region has 14 residues. CDR3 nucleotide sequence: TGTGCCAGCTCACCCGGGAGGGAGAACACTGAAGCTTTCTTT. It specifies CASSPGRENTEAFF.